The 23 T cell receptor beta chains in this list originate from one sample, sequenced in a study of T cells in Graves' hyperthyroidism and ophthalmopathy. TCR beta CDR3 regions were amplified from RNA. HTBI primers were used for first-round RT-PCR of the TCR CDR3. A single record per CDR3 protein comes from TCRdb applying MiXCR to the multiplex PCR reads. The repertoire holds hundreds of thousands of distinct CDR3 sequences, with 20% to 25% as singletons. The material sequenced was blood. The receptors stem from a man aged 25-45 years with Graves' ophthalmopathy.

This clonotype was recorded many times. The chain recombines TRBV19 with TRBJ1-1; D is uncertain. This CDR3 is built from 15 residues. V lost 9 bases to trimming and J lost 3 bases, with 20 bases between them. The germline V gene has CDR1 LNHDA and CDR2 SQIVND (reference sequence). The CDR3 sequence is CASTGPPLRHTEAFF. CDR3 nucleotide sequence: TGTGCCAGCACCGGACCCCCCTTGAGGCACACTGAAGCTTTCTTT. Supplemented by reference TRBV19 and TRBJ1-1, the full variable domain reads DGGITQSPKYLFRKEGQNVTLSCEQNLNHDAMYWYRQDPGQGLRLIYYSQIVNDFQKGDIAEGYSVSREKKESFPLTVTSAQKNPTAFYLCASTGPPLRHTEAFFGQGTRLTVV.

This chain joins TRBV9 and TRBJ2-1; either TRBD1 or TRBD2 may fit D (6 bases each). The germline V and J ends were trimmed by 3 bases and 7 bases, with 17 bases remaining between them. The CDR3 length is 15 residues. The germline gives CDR1 SGDLS, CDR2 YYNGEE. CDR3 sequence: CASSGGGSWSNEQFF. The CDR3 DNA reads TGTGCCAGCAGCGGAGGGGGGAGTTGGAGTAATGAGCAGTTCTTC. The full variable domain, rest sourced from reference TRBV9 and TRBJ2-1, is DSGVTQTPKHLITATGQRVTLRCSPRSGDLSVYWYQQSLDQGLQFLIQYYNGEERAKGNILERFSAQQFPDLHSELNLSSLELGDSALYFCASSGGGSWSNEQFFGPGTRLTVL.

There are many counts of this clonotype. The chain employs TRBV20-1 and TRBJ1-2; TRBD1 might be the D (5 bases). Germline V gives CDR1 DFQATT, CDR2 SNEGSKA (reference sequence). The V and J ends lost 1 base and 3 bases respectively, with 9 bases between them. The CDR3 totals 13 residues. The CDR3 DNA reads TGCAGTGCTAGAGCCGGGACCGACTATGGCTACACCTTC. Translation: CSARAGTDYGYTF.

V is TRBV14 and J is TRBJ2-1; TRBD1 or TRBD2 may be the D gene (5 bases each). Germline V CDR1 and CDR2: SGHDN, FVKESK. This CDR3 region has 13 residues. V was cut by 4 bases and J by 5 bases, with 9 bases left in between. The CDR3 region is CASSRDGHNEQFF. The CDR3 DNA follows: TGTGCCAGCAGCCGGGACGGACACAATGAGCAGTTCTTC. Full variable domain (outside the CDR3, taken from reference TRBV14 and TRBJ2-1): EAGVTQFPSHSVIEKGQTVTLRCDPISGHDNLYWYRRVMGKEIKFLLHFVKESKQDESGMPNNRFLAERTGGTYSTLKVQPAELEDSGVYFCASSRDGHNEQFFGPGTRLTVL.

The sample holds many counts of this clonotype. This sequence joins TRBV7-9 and TRBJ2-7, with D unresolved. The CDR3 is 11 residues long. Trimming took 3 bases from V and 3 from J, leaving 3 bases between them. Per germline, CDR1 SEHNR and CDR2 FQNEAQ (reference sequence). The CDR3 protein is CASSFNYEQYF. Here the CDR3 DNA reads TGTGCCAGCAGCTTTAACTACGAGCAGTACTTC.

This clonotype appeared many times. This chain joins TRBV28 and TRBJ2-1, with TRBD2 identical over 11 bases. Germline CDR1 and CDR2: MDHEN and SYDVKM. The CDR3 spans 15 residues. The V segment lost 5 bases and the J segment 7 bases; nucleotides outside the gene matches: 7. CDR3 in amino acids: CASSRSGRARNEQFF. As DNA, the CDR3 is TGTGCCAGCAGTCGTAGCGGGAGGGCCAGGAATGAGCAGTTCTTC.

DNA for the CDR3: TGTGCCAGCAGCCATTACAGCTACTATGGCTACACCTTC. Translation: CASSHYSYYGYTF. The chain carries TRBV16 and TRBJ1-2; D gene unclear. Trimming removed 3 bases at V and 3 bases at J, with 8 bases between. The CDR3 loop spans 13 amino acids. The germline CDR1 and CDR2 sequences are KGHSY and FQNENV.

This clonotype occurred a few times. This chain connects TRBV28 to TRBJ1-2; maybe TRBD1 (6 bases). Germline lookup yields CDR1 MDHEN and CDR2 SYDVKM. CDR3 length equals 17 residues. Trimming removed 3 bases at V and 2 bases at J, with 19 bases between. The DNA for the CDR3 is TGTGCCAGCAGTTTGGTCGGACAGAGCTACACGAACTATGGCTACACCTTC. This sequence encodes CASSLVGQSYTNYGYTF.

V gene TRBV6-1 combines with J gene TRBJ2-6; D might be TRBD2 (5 bases). The V gene's germline CDR1 is MNHNS and CDR2 SASEGT. V shed 7 bases and J shed 1 base, with 17 bases lying between them. The CDR3 length is 17 residues. CDR3 in amino acids: CASTNEGTTSGANVLTF. The CDR3 coding sequence is TGTGCCAGCACCAATGAGGGAACTACATCTGGGGCCAACGTCCTGACTTTC.

The chain employs TRBV29-1 and TRBJ2-6; perhaps D is TRBD1 or TRBD2 (6 bases each). The CDR3 loop spans 17 amino acids. CDR1 and CDR2 (germline): SQVTM, ANQGSEA. V shed 7 bases and J shed 0 bases, with 19 bases lying between them. The CDR3 loop is CSAGTRGPSSGANVLTF. CDR3 DNA sequence: TGCAGCGCCGGGACTCGGGGGCCAAGCTCTGGGGCCAACGTCCTGACTTTC.

This clonotype turned up a few times. The rearrangement joins TRBV28 to TRBJ2-3, with TRBD1 matching 11 bases. Germline V lookup: CDR1 MDHEN, CDR2 SYDVKM. V gave up 4 bases and J gave up 8 bases; unmatched junction bases: 11. The CDR3 spans 16 residues. In DNA form, the CDR3 reads TGTGCCAGCAGTTCCCGTGGGACAGGGGGATCTGCTACGCAGTATTTT. Encoded protein: CASSSRGTGGSATQYF. Supplemented by reference TRBV28 and TRBJ2-3, the full variable domain reads DVKVTQSSRYLVKRTGEKVFLECVQDMDHENMFWYRQDPGLGLRLIYFSYDVKMKEKGDIPEGYSVSREKKERFSLILESASTNQTSMYLCASSSRGTGGSATQYFGPGTRLTVL.

This clonotype has ten or more counts. This chain joins TRBV28 and TRBJ1-1; 8 nucleotides line up with TRBD1. The CDR3 loop spans 13 amino acids. Germline V CDR1 and CDR2: MDHEN, SYDVKM. J gave up 8 bases and V 6 bases, and 8 bases lay outside the gene matches. The CDR3 protein is CASSRIDRGEAFF. CDR3 sequence (DNA): TGTGCCAGCAGCCGGATCGACAGGGGAGAAGCTTTCTTT. Supplemented by reference TRBV28 and TRBJ1-1, the full variable domain reads DVKVTQSSRYLVKRTGEKVFLECVQDMDHENMFWYRQDPGLGLRLIYFSYDVKMKEKGDIPEGYSVSREKKERFSLILESASTNQTSMYLCASSRIDRGEAFFGQGTRLTVV.

This clonotype was recorded a few times. The chain joins TRBV12-3 or TRBV12-4 to TRBJ1-5; TRBD1 is a possible D gene (6 bases). This CDR3 contains 13 residues. The V end lost 4 bases, the J end lost 6 bases, and 10 bases lay between the germline ends. CDR3 sequence: CASSWGAGQPQHF. The DNA for the CDR3 is TGTGCCAGCAGTTGGGGGGCGGGTCAGCCCCAGCATTTT.

This clonotype turned up a few times. This chain links TRBV6-1 with TRBJ2-2, with 8 positions matching TRBD2. After removal of 5 bases from V and 3 bases from J, the junction contained 8 bases not matched to a gene. CDR3 length equals 16 residues. Germline V gene lookup returns CDR1 MNHNS and CDR2 SASEGT. CDR3 loop: CASSRQRELDTGELFF. The CDR3 nucleotides are TGTGCCAGCAGTCGCCAGCGGGAGTTGGACACCGGGGAGCTGTTTTTT.

The CDR3 region is CASSLIGRGGQPQHF. The CDR3 nucleotides are TGTGCCAGCAGCTTGATTGGAAGGGGGGGTCAGCCCCAGCATTTT. The chain is built from TRBV5-8 and TRBJ1-5; TRBD1 is a possible D gene (6 bases). Deletions cut 1 base from V and 6 bases from J, with 14 bases between. The CDR3 extends over 15 amino acids. Germline CDR1 is SGHTS and CDR2 is YDEGEE.

This clonotype was seen many times. The rearrangement uses TRBV18 and TRBJ2-7; possibly TRBD1 or TRBD2 for D (5 bases each). V lost 1 base and J 3 bases, leaving 13 bases between the germline ends. This CDR3 is built from 15 residues. Germline values: CDR1 KGHSH, CDR2 LQKENI. CDR3 amino acids: CASSPRRGDLYEQYF. CDR3 DNA: TGTGCCAGCTCACCACGGCGAGGGGACCTCTACGAGCAGTACTTC.

V usage is TRBV5-1 and J usage is TRBJ1-4, with 7 bases aligning to TRBD1. With 2 bases clipped from V and 3 bases from J, the junction kept 7 bases outside the gene matches. Germline loops: CDR1 SGHRS, CDR2 YFSETQ. The CDR3 is 16 amino acids. This CDR3 reads CASSLRRGRSNEKLFF. The DNA of the CDR3 is TGCGCCAGCAGCTTACGGAGGGGGCGTTCTAATGAAAAACTGTTTTTT. Combining the CDR3 with reference TRBV5-1 and TRBJ1-4 gives the whole variable domain KAGVTQTPRYLIKTRGQQVTLSCSPISGHRSVSWYQQTPGQGLQFLFEYFSETQRNKGNFPGRFSGRQFSNSRSEMNVSTLELGDSALYLCASSLRRGRSNEKLFFGSGTQLSVL.

This clonotype was detected ten times or more. The CDR3 is CASSLDGRDAGGGEQYF. CDR3 sequence (DNA): TGCGCCAGCAGCTTGGACGGGCGGGACGCCGGAGGAGGCGAGCAGTACTTC. V usage is TRBV5-1 and J usage is TRBJ2-7; D may be TRBD2 (6 bases). Germline-derived CDR1 and CDR2 are SGHRS and YFSETQ. Trimming stripped 0 bases from V and 6 bases from J, with 22 bases between. The length of the CDR3 is 17 residues.

This clonotype was seen ten or more times. The chain is built from TRBV28 and TRBJ2-7; 10 nucleotides match TRBD2. The CDR3 extends over 15 amino acids. The germline CDR1 and CDR2 sequences are MDHEN and SYDVKM. With V trimmed by 10 bases and J by 3 bases, 12 bases remained unmatched. CDR3 residues: CATTQSGRVNYEQYF. The CDR3 DNA follows: TGTGCCACCACCCAAAGCGGGAGGGTCAACTACGAGCAGTACTTC.

The rearrangement links TRBV2 to TRBJ1-1; no clear D. The V gene lost 2 bases and the J gene lost 3 bases, with 10 bases spanning the gap. The CDR3 sequence is 14 residues long. Per the germline V gene, CDR1 is SNHLY and CDR2 is FYNNEI. The CDR3 DNA reads as TGTGCCAGCAGTGAAACAATTGAGGACACTGAAGCTTTCTTT. It is translated as CASSETIEDTEAFF.

This clonotype was seen many times. The rearrangement uses TRBV5-1 and TRBJ2-3, with 7 bases that match TRBD1. With 5 bases clipped from V and 5 bases from J, the junction kept 5 bases outside the gene matches. The CDR3 has 13 residues. Looked up from germline, CDR1 is SGHRS and CDR2 is YFSETQ. The CDR3 DNA follows: TGCGCCAGCAGAACAGGGGTGGTAGATACGCAGTATTTT. Translated: CASRTGVVDTQYF.

This clonotype has more than one count but fewer than ten. This chain uses TRBV10-2 with TRBJ2-5, with D uncertain. Germline CDR1 reads WSHSY; CDR2 reads SAAADI. The ends were cut back, 1 base at V and 5 bases at J, with 8 bases in the middle. This CDR3 has 13 amino acids. CDR3 protein: CASSELHPETQYF. DNA for the CDR3: TGCGCCAGCAGTGAGTTGCATCCGGAGACCCAGTACTTC.

The CDR3 bases are TGTGCCAGCACCCCGGGGTTCGGGGCATCCTACGAGCAGTACTTC. Its protein is CASTPGFGASYEQYF. This rearrangement joins TRBV27 to TRBJ2-7; D is perhaps TRBD1 or TRBD2 (5 bases each). The germline V and J ends were trimmed by 7 bases and 1 base, with 17 bases remaining between them. The CDR3 contains 15 residues. Germline-derived CDR1 and CDR2 are MNHEY and SMNVEV (reference sequence).